A single sample gave rise to the 19 T cell receptor beta chains below, sequenced in a study of identical twins. TCRdb used MiXCR to reprocess the 5' RACE reads, holding one entry per CDR3 protein. The table records a few hundred thousand distinct CDR3 sequences, about 8% of them present only once. The data also belong to a second study, concerning yellow fever vaccine responses in identical twins.

The sequenced sample consisted of memory (CD45RO+) T cells sorted from blood. The receptors here all came from a woman aged 18-35 years in good health.

This clonotype has a handful of counts. This sequence joins TRBV13 and TRBJ2-2, with D unclear. The V end lost 5 bases, the J end lost 3 bases, and 13 bases lay between the germline ends. Germline-derived CDR1 and CDR2 are PRHDT and FYEKMQ (reference sequence). The CDR3 is 15 amino acids. In DNA form, the CDR3 reads TGTGCCAGCAGCCCTACGATAGGCGACACCGGGGAGCTGTTTTTT. Protein: CASSPTIGDTGELFF.

This clonotype was detected many times. The chain carries TRBV20-1 and TRBJ2-1, with TRBD2 identical over 12 bases. CDR3 length: 13 residues. With 7 bases clipped from V and 8 bases from J, the junction kept 6 bases outside the gene matches. Germline V gene lookup returns CDR1 DFQATT and CDR2 SNEGSKA (reference sequence). Here the CDR3 DNA reads TGCAGTGTTAGGACTAGCGGGAAGTATGAGCAGTTCTTC. This encodes CSVRTSGKYEQFF.

The chain has TRBV20-1 and TRBJ2-1; 13 bases align to TRBD2. Germline CDR1 DFQATT, CDR2 SNEGSKA (reference sequence). This CDR3 region has 17 residues. CDR3 sequence reads: CCAREVGLAGPYNEQFF. The CDR3 DNA is TGCTGCGCTAGAGAAGTGGGACTAGCGGGACCCTACAATGAGCAGTTCTTC.

This clonotype was observed a few times. V usage is TRBV6-1 and J usage is TRBJ2-7; D is possibly TRBD1 (6 bases). The length of the CDR3 is 14 residues. Germline V gene sequence: CDR1 MNHNS, CDR2 SASEGT. The V end lost 6 bases, the J end lost 4 bases, and 16 bases lay between the germline ends. The CDR3 region has the DNA TGTGCCAGCAGGCAGGGGCTACCGACATACGAGCAGTACTTC. This sequence encodes CASRQGLPTYEQYF.

This clonotype was seen repeatedly, ten times or more. The chain uses TRBV3-1 and TRBJ2-3, with 10 bases lining up with TRBD2. The CDR3 runs 14 residues. CDR1 and CDR2 from the germline V gene are LGHDT and YNNKEL (reference sequence). With V trimmed by 4 bases and J by 5 bases, 3 bases remained unmatched. This chain's CDR3 is CASSLAGGQDTQYF. The CDR3 region has the DNA TGTGCCAGCAGCCTAGCGGGGGGACAAGATACGCAGTATTTT.

Ten or more counts support this clonotype. The chain joins TRBV12-3 or TRBV12-4 to TRBJ1-5; D perhaps matches TRBD1 (5 bases). The CDR3 runs 13 residues. Trimming pared 3 bases from V and 6 bases from J, leaving 9 bases between. As DNA, the CDR3 is TGTGCCAGCAGTTTGCAAGGGGTTCAGCCCCAGCATTTT. It specifies CASSLQGVQPQHF.

This clonotype occurred many times. The CDR3 DNA reads as TGCAGCGTTGAGGCTCCGGGGGACTACGAGCAGTACTTC. It is translated as CSVEAPGDYEQYF. This rearrangement joins TRBV29-1 to TRBJ2-7, with a weak D call TRBD2 (6 bases). V gave up 3 bases and J gave up 3 bases, with 12 bases separating them. The CDR3 runs 13 residues. Germline CDR1 SQVTM, CDR2 ANQGSEA.

This clonotype was seen a handful of times. This chain links TRBV3-1 with TRBJ1-2; tentatively, D is TRBD1 (5 bases). CDR1 is LGHDT and CDR2 is YNNKEL in the germline V gene (reference sequence). This CDR3 is 20 amino acids long. Trimming cost V 0 bases and J 8 bases, with 31 bases left between them. As DNA, the CDR3 is TGTGCCAGCAGCCAAGAACACGCCAACACCGGGTGGATGGGTCGGGGCGGCTACACCTTC. The encoded protein is CASSQEHANTGWMGRGGYTF.

Many counts were recorded for this clonotype. The chain employs TRBV24-1 and TRBJ2-1; D assignment may be TRBD1 or TRBD2 (6 bases each). Germline CDR1 is KGHDR and CDR2 is SFDVKD. The CDR3 extends over 16 amino acids. With 6 bases removed from V and 0 bases from J, the gap between germline ends came to 14 bases. The CDR3 loop is CATSWGAPSSYNEQFF. CDR3 in DNA: TGTGCCACCAGTTGGGGGGCGCCGAGCTCCTACAATGAGCAGTTCTTC.

This clonotype came up many times. V is TRBV20-1 and J is TRBJ2-4; 7 bases are shared with TRBD1. Germline V gene sequence: CDR1 DFQATT, CDR2 SNEGSKA (reference sequence). The CDR3 totals 16 residues. The J segment lost 5 bases and the V segment lost 6 bases, leaving 16 bases of the junction unmatched. CDR3 sequence reads: CSASRGPTGYQNIQYF. CDR3 DNA sequence: TGCAGTGCCTCGAGGGGGCCCACAGGGTATCAAAACATTCAGTACTTC.

This clonotype has a count of ten or more. The chain recombines TRBV25-1 with TRBJ2-1; 10 bases are a match to TRBD2. J lost 12 bases, V lost 5 bases, and 13 bases had no gene match. Looked up from germline, CDR1 is MGHDK and CDR2 is SYGVNS. The CDR3 runs to 15 residues. The CDR3 DNA sequence: TGTGCCAGCAGTTGGGGAGCGGGGGGGCCTGGGGGGCAGTTCTTC. Translation: CASSWGAGGPGGQFF.

The table lists this clonotype with many counts. This chain uses TRBV6-1 with TRBJ2-5, with D perhaps assigned TRBD1 or TRBD2 (5 bases each). The V gene's germline CDR1 is MNHNS and CDR2 SASEGT. The CDR3 contains 14 residues. Deletions cut 6 bases from V and 1 base from J, with 12 bases between. The CDR3 protein is CASSPGPTQETQYF. The CDR3 region has the DNA TGTGCCAGCAGCCCGGGACCCACCCAAGAGACCCAGTACTTC.

At least ten counts were recorded for this clonotype. V usage is TRBV5-1 and J usage is TRBJ2-5; TRBD1 matches 8 bases. Unmatched junction bases numbered 11, after V lost 2 bases and J lost 5 bases. This CDR3 has 16 residues. The germline V gene encodes CDR1 SGHRS and CDR2 YFSETQ. CDR3 loop: CASSFRTGSREETQYF. Here the CDR3 DNA reads TGCGCCAGCAGCTTTCGGACAGGGTCTAGGGAGGAGACCCAGTACTTC.

The rearrangement uses TRBV19 and TRBJ1-1; the D is unclear. Germline CDR1 reads LNHDA; CDR2 reads SQIVND (reference sequence). V was pared by 6 bases and J by 7 bases, with 12 bases between. The CDR3 sequence is 12 residues long. The CDR3 bases are TGTGCCAGTAGAAACCGGGGAGGTGAAGCTTTCTTT. As protein: CASRNRGGEAFF.

The rearrangement uses TRBV15 and TRBJ2-7; a possible D gene is TRBD1 (6 bases). The germline gives CDR1 LNHNV, CDR2 YYDKDF (reference sequence). Trimming left V 5 bases short and J 0 bases short, with 14 bases between. The CDR3 extends over 15 amino acids. The CDR3 sequence: CATSDLQGFSYEQYF. The CDR3 DNA reads as TGTGCCACCAGCGATTTACAGGGTTTCTCCTACGAGCAGTACTTC.

This clonotype has a handful of counts. The V and J genes are TRBV6-1 and TRBJ1-2; weak D call: TRBD1 (6 bases). Germline-derived CDR1 and CDR2 are MNHNS and SASEGT. The CDR3 runs to 13 residues. V was clipped by 5 bases and J by 10 bases, with 17 bases between them. CDR3 nucleotides: TGTGCCAGCAGTACCCAGGACAGTCCGTCCTACACCTTC. This gives the protein CASSTQDSPSYTF.

Only a few counts were recorded for this clonotype. V and J are TRBV27 and TRBJ1-2; D perhaps matches TRBD1 (5 bases). Trimming cost V 3 bases and J 0 bases, with 11 bases left between them. CDR1 is MNHEY and CDR2 is SMNVEV in the germline V gene (reference sequence). The CDR3 length is 15 residues. CDR3 nucleotide sequence: TGTGCCAGCAGTTTGAAAGGGGCGGCTAACTATGGCTACACCTTC. Translation gives CASSLKGAANYGYTF.

This clonotype was recorded at least ten times. The genes are TRBV29-1 and TRBJ2-3; 8 nucleotides line up with TRBD2. Looked up from germline, CDR1 is SQVTM and CDR2 is ANQGSEA. With V trimmed by 2 bases and J by 3 bases, 4 bases remained unmatched. This CDR3 comprises 14 residues. CDR3: CSVEPAGETDTQYF. In nucleotides, the CDR3 is TGCAGCGTTGAACCAGCGGGAGAAACAGATACGCAGTATTTT.

This clonotype was counted between two and nine times. CDR3 residues: CASSKQGSWGTEAFF. CDR3 DNA sequence: TGTGCCAGCAGTAAACAGGGGAGTTGGGGCACTGAAGCTTTCTTT. The V and J genes are TRBV27 and TRBJ1-1; TRBD1 aligns across 7 bases. In germline, CDR1 is MNHEY, CDR2 SMNVEV (reference sequence). With V trimmed by 5 bases and J by 4 bases, 10 bases remained unmatched. This CDR3 has 15 amino acids.